The entry that follows covers one T cell receptor beta chain sequence. Germline loops: CDR1 MNHEY, CDR2 SVGEGT. V was trimmed by 6 bases and J by 3 bases, leaving 17 bases between them. The CDR3 is made up of 15 amino acids. These data belong to a study of blood T cell repertoires in COVID-19. Libraries were prepared by immunoSEQ multiplex PCR; TCRdb keeps only in-frame clonotypes and omits some of them. The sample lists 95,000 to 120,000 clones; around 84% were seen once. What was sequenced was peripheral blood. This receptor was identified in a woman in her 40s with acute or convalescent COVID-19. The chain has TRBV6-2 or TRBV6-3 and TRBJ1-1; D uncertain. DNA of the CDR3: TGTGCCAGCAGCTCGAGAGGACTTGGGGACACTGAAGCTTTCTTT. This translates into CASSSRGLGDTEAFF.